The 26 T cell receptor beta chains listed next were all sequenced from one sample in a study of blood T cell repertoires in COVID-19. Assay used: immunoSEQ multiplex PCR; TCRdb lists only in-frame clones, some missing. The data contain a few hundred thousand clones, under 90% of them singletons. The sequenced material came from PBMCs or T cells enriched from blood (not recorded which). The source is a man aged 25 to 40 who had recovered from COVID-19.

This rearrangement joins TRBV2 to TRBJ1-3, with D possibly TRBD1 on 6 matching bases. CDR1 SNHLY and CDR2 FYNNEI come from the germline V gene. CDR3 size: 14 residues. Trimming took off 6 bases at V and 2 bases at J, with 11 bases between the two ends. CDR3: CASSYRVAGNTIYF. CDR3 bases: TGTGCCAGCAGCTACAGGGTCGCTGGAAACACCATATATTTT.

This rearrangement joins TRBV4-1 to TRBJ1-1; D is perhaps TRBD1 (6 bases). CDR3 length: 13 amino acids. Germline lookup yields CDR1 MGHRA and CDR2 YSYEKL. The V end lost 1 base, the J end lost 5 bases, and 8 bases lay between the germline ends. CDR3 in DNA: TGCGCCAGCAGCCAAGGGGGGCGTACTGAAGCTTTCTTT. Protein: CASSQGGRTEAFF.

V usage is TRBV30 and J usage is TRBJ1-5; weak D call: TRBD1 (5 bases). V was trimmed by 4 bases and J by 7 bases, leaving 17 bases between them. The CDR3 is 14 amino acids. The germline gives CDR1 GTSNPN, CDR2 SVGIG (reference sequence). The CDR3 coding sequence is TGTGCCTGGACGGGGGGACGGGTCGGCCAGCCCCAGCATTTT. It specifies CAWTGGRVGQPQHF.

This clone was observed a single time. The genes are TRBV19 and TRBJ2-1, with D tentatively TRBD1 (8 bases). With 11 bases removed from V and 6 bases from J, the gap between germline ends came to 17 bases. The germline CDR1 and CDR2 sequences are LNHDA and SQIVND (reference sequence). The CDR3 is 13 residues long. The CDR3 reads CARLQGGVNEQFF. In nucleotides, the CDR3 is TGTGCCCGCTTACAGGGGGGGGTCAATGAGCAGTTCTTC.

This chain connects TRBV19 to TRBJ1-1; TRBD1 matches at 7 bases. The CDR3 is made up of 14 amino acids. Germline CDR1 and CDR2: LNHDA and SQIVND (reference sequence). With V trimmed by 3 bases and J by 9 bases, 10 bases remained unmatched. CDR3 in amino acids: CASSIGTEYAQAFF. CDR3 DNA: TGTGCCAGTAGTATCGGGACAGAATACGCCCAAGCTTTCTTT.

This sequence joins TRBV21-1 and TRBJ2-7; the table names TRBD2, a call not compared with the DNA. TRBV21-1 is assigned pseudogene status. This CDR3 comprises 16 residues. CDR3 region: CASSKARREPFYEQYF. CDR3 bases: TGTGCCAGCAGCAAAGCGCGGCGGGAGCCTTTCTACGAGCAGTACTTC.

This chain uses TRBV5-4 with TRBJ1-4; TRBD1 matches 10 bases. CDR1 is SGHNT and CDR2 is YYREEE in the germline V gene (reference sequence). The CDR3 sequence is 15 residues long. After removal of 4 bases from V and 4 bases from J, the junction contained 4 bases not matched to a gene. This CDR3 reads CASSHRTGGNEKLFF. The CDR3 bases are TGTGCCAGCAGCCATAGGACAGGGGGTAATGAAAAACTGTTTTTT. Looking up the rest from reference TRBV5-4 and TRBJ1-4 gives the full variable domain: ETGVTQSPTHLIKTRGQQVTLRCSSQSGHNTVSWYQQALGQGPQFIFQYYREEENGRGNFPPRFSGLQFPNYSSELNVNALELDDSALYLCASSHRTGGNEKLFFGSGTQLSVL.

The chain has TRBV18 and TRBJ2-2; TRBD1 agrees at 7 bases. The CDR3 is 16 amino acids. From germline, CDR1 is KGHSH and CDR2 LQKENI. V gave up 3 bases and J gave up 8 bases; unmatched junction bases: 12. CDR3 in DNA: TGTGCCAGCTCACCTTCGGGACAGCTACTAAATGGGGAGCTGTTTTTT. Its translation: CASSPSGQLLNGELFF.

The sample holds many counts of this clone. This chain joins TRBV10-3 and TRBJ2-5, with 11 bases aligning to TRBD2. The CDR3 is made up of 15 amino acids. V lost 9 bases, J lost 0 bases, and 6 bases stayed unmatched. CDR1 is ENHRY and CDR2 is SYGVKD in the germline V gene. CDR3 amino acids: CAMQPGLADQETQYF. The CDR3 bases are TGTGCCATGCAACCGGGACTAGCGGACCAAGAGACCCAGTACTTC.

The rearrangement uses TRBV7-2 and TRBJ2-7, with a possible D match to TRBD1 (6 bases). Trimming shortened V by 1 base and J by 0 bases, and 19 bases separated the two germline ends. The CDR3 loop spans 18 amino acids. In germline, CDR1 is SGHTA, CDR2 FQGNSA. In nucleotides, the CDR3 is TGTGCCAGCAGCTTAGGACGAGGTTGGACAGTAAGCTCCTACGAGCAGTACTTC. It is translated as CASSLGRGWTVSSYEQYF.

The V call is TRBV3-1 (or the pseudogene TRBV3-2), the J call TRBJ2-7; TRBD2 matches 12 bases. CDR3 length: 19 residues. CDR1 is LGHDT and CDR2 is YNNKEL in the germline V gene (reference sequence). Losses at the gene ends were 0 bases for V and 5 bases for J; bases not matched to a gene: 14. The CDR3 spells CASSQDNARLAGVNHEQYF. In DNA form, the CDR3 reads TGTGCCAGCAGCCAAGATAACGCACGACTAGCGGGAGTAAACCACGAGCAGTACTTC.

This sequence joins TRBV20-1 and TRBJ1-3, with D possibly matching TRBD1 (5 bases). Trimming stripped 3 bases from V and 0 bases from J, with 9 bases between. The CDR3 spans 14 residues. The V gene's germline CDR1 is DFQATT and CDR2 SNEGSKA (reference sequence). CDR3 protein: CSASSQGSGNTIYF. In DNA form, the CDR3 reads TGCAGTGCTAGTTCGCAGGGCTCTGGAAACACCATATATTTT.

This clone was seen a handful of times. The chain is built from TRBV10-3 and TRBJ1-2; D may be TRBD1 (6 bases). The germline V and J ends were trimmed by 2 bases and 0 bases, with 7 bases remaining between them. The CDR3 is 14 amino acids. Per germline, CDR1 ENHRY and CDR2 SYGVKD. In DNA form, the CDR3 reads TGTGCCATCAGTGAGACAGGGCCTAACTATGGCTACACCTTC. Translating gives CAISETGPNYGYTF.

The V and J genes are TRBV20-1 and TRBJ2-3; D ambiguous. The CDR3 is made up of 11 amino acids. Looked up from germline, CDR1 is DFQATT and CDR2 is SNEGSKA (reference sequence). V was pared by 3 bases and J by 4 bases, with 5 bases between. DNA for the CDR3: TGCAGTGCTAGTCGTGCAGATACGCAGTATTTT. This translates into CSASRADTQYF.

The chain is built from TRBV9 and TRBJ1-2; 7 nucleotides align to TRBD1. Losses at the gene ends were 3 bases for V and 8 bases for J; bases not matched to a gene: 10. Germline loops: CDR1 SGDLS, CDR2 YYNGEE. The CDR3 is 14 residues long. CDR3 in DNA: TGTGCCAGCAGCGGGTACAGGGGAATTGAAGGCTACACCTTC. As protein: CASSGYRGIEGYTF.

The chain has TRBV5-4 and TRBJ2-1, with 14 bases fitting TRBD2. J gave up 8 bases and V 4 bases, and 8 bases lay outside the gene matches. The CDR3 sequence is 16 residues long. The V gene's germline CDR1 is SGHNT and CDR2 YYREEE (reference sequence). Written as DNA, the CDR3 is TGTGCCAGCAGCATAGGACTAGCGGGAGGTCGGGATGAGCAGTTCTTC. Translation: CASSIGLAGGRDEQFF.

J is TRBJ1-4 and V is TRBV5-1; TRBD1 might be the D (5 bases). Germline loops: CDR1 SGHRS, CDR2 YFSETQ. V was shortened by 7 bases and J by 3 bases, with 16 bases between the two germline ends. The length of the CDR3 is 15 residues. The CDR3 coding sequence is TGCGCCAGCTGCGTCGAGGGGAGGGCTAATGAAAAACTGTTTTTT. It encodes CASCVEGRANEKLFF.

CDR3 protein: CASSFRDRVGETQYF. As DNA, the CDR3 is TGTGCCAGCAGCTTCCGGGACAGGGTCGGAGAGACCCAGTACTTC. V and J are TRBV7-9 and TRBJ2-5, with TRBD1 identical over 9 bases. With V trimmed by 3 bases and J by 4 bases, 6 bases remained unmatched. This CDR3 has 15 amino acids. Germline V CDR1 and CDR2: SEHNR, FQNEAQ (reference sequence).

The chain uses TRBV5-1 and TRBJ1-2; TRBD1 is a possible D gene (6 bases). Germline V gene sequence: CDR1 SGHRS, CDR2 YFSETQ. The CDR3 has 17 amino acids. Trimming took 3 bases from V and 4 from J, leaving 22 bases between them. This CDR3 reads CASSSSTNRTDGYGYTF. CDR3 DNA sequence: TGCGCCAGCAGCTCTTCAACCAATCGGACAGACGGCTATGGCTACACCTTC.

For the CDR3, the DNA is TGTGCTAGTGCCCGGGAGCTTAACTATGGCTACACCTTC. Translated: CASARELNYGYTF. This chain joins TRBV12-5 and TRBJ1-2; no firm D call. Germline V gene data show CDR1 as LGHNT and CDR2 as FRNRAP. The CDR3 is 13 amino acids. The V and J ends lost 7 bases and 1 base respectively, with 10 bases between them.

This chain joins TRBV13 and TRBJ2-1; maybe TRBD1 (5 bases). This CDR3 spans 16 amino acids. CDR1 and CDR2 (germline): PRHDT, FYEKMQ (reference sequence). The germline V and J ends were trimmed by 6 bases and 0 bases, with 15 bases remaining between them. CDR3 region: CASRRIGASSYNEQFF. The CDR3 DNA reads TGTGCCAGCAGAAGAATAGGGGCTAGCTCCTACAATGAGCAGTTCTTC. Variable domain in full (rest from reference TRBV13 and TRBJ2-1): AAGVIQSPRHLIKEKRETATLKCYPIPRHDTVYWYQQGPGQDPQFLISFYEKMQSDKGSIPDRFSAQQFSDYHSELNMSSLELGDSALYFCASRRIGASSYNEQFFGPGTRLTVL.

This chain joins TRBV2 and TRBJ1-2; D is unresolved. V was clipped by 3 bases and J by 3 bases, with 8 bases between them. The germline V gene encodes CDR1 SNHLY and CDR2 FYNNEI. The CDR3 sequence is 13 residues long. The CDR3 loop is CASSEYNDYGYTF. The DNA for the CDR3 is TGTGCCAGCAGTGAGTACAATGACTATGGCTACACCTTC.

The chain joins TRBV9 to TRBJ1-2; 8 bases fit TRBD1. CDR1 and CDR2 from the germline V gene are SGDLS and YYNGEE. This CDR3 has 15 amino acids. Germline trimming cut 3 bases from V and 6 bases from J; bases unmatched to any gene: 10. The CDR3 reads CASSGYDRGPNGYTF. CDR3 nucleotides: TGTGCCAGCAGCGGATACGACAGGGGACCCAATGGCTACACCTTC.

The CDR3 sequence is CASSLGGRDEKLFF. CDR3 sequence (DNA): TGTGCCAGCAGCCTAGGGGGCCGGGACGAAAAACTGTTTTTT. The V call is TRBV5-6, the J call TRBJ1-4, with TRBD1 matching 7 bases. CDR3 length equals 14 residues. V shed 4 bases, J shed 8 bases, and the junction held 8 bases outside the gene matches. The germline V gene encodes CDR1 SGHDT and CDR2 YYEEEE.

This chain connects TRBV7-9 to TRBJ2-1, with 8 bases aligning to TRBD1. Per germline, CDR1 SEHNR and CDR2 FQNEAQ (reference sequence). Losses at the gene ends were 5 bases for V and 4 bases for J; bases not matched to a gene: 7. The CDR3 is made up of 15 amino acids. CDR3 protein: CASSPTGAGYNEQFF. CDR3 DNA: TGTGCCAGCAGCCCGACAGGGGCAGGATACAATGAGCAGTTCTTC.

CDR3 protein: CASSWDRTTSYEQYF. The CDR3 bases are TGTGCCAGCAGCTGGGACAGGACTACCTCCTACGAGCAGTACTTC. V is TRBV5-6 and J is TRBJ2-7, with TRBD1 matching 8 bases. The CDR3 loop spans 15 amino acids. V dropped 3 bases and J dropped 0; count of bases not matched to a gene: 5. Germline CDR1 SGHDT, CDR2 YYEEEE.